This T cell receptor (beta chain) was retrieved from a study of T-cell memory formation after mild COVID-19. As for the study in general: TCR clustering was largely donor specific. Study-level points and caveats: Clonal second-wave expansions that peaked on day 37 had unconfirmed SARS-CoV-2 specificity.

Researchers used 5'RACE with constant-segment primers to make TCR alpha and TCR beta cDNA libraries that carry sample barcodes and UMIs. One entry per CDR3 protein results from TCRdb running MiXCR on the 5' RACE reads. Altogether approximately 410,000 distinct CDR3 sequences are present, about 22% being singletons, with the ten largest covering approximately 14%. Trimming took 1 base from V and 0 from J; bases not matched to a gene: 6. There are 16 residues in the CDR3. Germline lookup yields CDR1 SGHAT and CDR2 FQNNGV. As to this clonotype: Its antigen is not identified.

The chain links TRBV11-2 to TRBJ2-7; TRBD2 aligns across 7 bases. The sample comprised PBMCs or a T cell subset sorted from them (not recorded which). The receptor comes from an adult woman who had mild COVID-19 (a few samples of this study predate the infection). Cell type and time point are not known. Written as DNA, the CDR3 is TGTGCCAGCAGCTTAGGGTGGGAGGGCAACTCCTACGAGCAGTACTTC. This encodes CASSLGWEGNSYEQYF.